Shown below are 15 T cell receptor beta chains from a single sample sequenced in a study of shared clonotypes between healthy human individuals. The data were produced by immunoSEQ multiplex PCR, yet TCRdb's version contains in-frame clones alone and is incomplete. The top ten clones hold more than 0.85% of a sample with around 1.1 million clones, 70% to 85% of them seen once. The sequenced sample was memory CD4+ T cells from PBMCs. Subset meaning: CD45RA-negative fraction. These receptors were taken from a man between 18 and 35 years old in good health. Some clones in this sample may be carry-over from other donors' samples.

This clone showed up just a few times. This chain connects TRBV5-1 to TRBJ2-3; the D call may be TRBD1 or TRBD2 (6 bases each). Germline V gene sequence: CDR1 SGHRS, CDR2 YFSETQ. The V end was cut by 7 bases, the J end by 3 bases, with 15 bases between. The CDR3 is 14 amino acids. The CDR3 sequence is CASERGDATDTQYF. CDR3 in DNA: TGCGCCAGCGAAAGGGGGGATGCGACAGATACGCAGTATTTT. The whole variable domain, remainder taken from reference TRBV5-1 and TRBJ2-3, is KAGVTQTPRYLIKTRGQQVTLSCSPISGHRSVSWYQQTPGQGLQFLFEYFSETQRNKGNFPGRFSGRQFSNSRSEMNVSTLELGDSALYLCASERGDATDTQYFGPGTRLTVL.

The chain combines TRBV27 with TRBJ2-7; D assignment may be TRBD1 or TRBD2 (5 bases each). The CDR3 sequence is 14 residues long. V was trimmed by 2 bases and J by 2 bases, leaving 10 bases between them. From germline, CDR1 is MNHEY and CDR2 SMNVEV (reference sequence). The CDR3, as DNA: TGTGCCAGCAGTTTACCCGGGGCGACCTACGAGCAGTACTTC. Protein sequence: CASSLPGATYEQYF.

This clone was seen a single time. The CDR3 reads CASSQGTAANYGYTF. CDR3 DNA sequence: TGTGCCAGCAGCCAAGGGACCGCAGCTAACTATGGCTACACCTTC. The chain has TRBV4-2 and TRBJ1-2, with no clear D. The CDR3 sequence is 15 residues long. Germline CDR1 and CDR2: LGHNA and YNFKEQ. V gave up 1 base and J gave up 0 bases, with 9 bases separating them.

The J gene is TRBJ1-1, the V gene TRBV5-1, with 8 nucleotides matching TRBD1. This CDR3 has 16 residues. J was trimmed by 1 base and V by 1 base; bases with no gene match: 6. Germline V gene sequence: CDR1 SGHRS, CDR2 YFSETQ. DNA for the CDR3: TGCGCCAGCAGCTTGCCCCGGACAGGGACGAACACTGAAGCTTTCTTT. It codes for CASSLPRTGTNTEAFF.

This clone was counted once. A much more abundant neighbour one base away suggests this may be a read error. The chain is built from TRBV7-8 and TRBJ2-7; 8 bases agree with TRBD2. The CDR3 has 15 residues. Germline assignment: CDR1 SGHVS and CDR2 FQNEAQ. J gave up 2 bases and V 4 bases, and 7 bases lay outside the gene matches. The CDR3 sequence: CASSSRLATTYEQYF. The CDR3, as DNA: TGTGCCAGCAGCTCACGACTAGCGACTACCTACGAGCAGTACTTC.

This chain connects TRBV7-2 to TRBJ2-1, with 9 bases that match TRBD2. Germline V CDR1 and CDR2: SGHTA, FQGNSA. The CDR3 covers 16 residues. Trimming cost V 5 bases and J 7 bases; bases outside gene matches: 12. The CDR3 sequence is CASSQGGGLAGNEQFF. CDR3 nucleotide sequence: TGTGCCAGCAGCCAGGGGGGAGGGCTAGCGGGAAATGAGCAGTTCTTC.

Regarding this clone: The sample contains more than one DNA sequence encoding this CDR3. The chain recombines TRBV5-1 with TRBJ2-2; D is unresolved. CDR1 is SGHRS, CDR2 YFSETQ, per germline. Trimming took 1 base from V and 0 from J, leaving 4 bases between them. This CDR3 spans 14 amino acids. The CDR3 DNA is TGCGCCAGCAGCTTGACCCCGAACACCGGGGAGCTGTTTTTT. It translates to CASSLTPNTGELFF.

The chain couples TRBV30 to TRBJ1-3; TRBD1 matches at 9 bases. This CDR3 region has 16 residues. Germline CDR1 is GTSNPN and CDR2 is SVGIG (reference sequence). V shed 0 bases and J 5 bases; nucleotides not matched to a gene: 8. CDR3 coding DNA: TGTGCCTGGAGTGTATGGACAGGGGTATCTCGAAACACCATATATTTT. Protein: CAWSVWTGVSRNTIYF.

The J gene is TRBJ1-2, the V gene TRBV15; weak D call: TRBD1 (6 bases). This CDR3 comprises 16 residues. CDR1 and CDR2 from the germline V gene are LNHNV and YYDKDF (reference sequence). Trimming took 1 base from V and 3 from J, leaving 15 bases between them. For the CDR3, the DNA is TGTGCCACCAGCAGAGTGGCAGGGGAAGGCTACTATGGCTACACCTTC. It codes for CATSRVAGEGYYGYTF.

V usage is TRBV6-1 and J usage is TRBJ2-7; tentative D call: TRBD2 (7 bases). In germline, CDR1 is MNHNS, CDR2 SASEGT. The CDR3 is 12 residues long. V was pared by 8 bases and J by 3 bases, with 11 bases between. CDR3 DNA sequence: TGTGCCAGCGTAAGGGGGGGCTACGAGCAGTACTTC. It translates to CASVRGGYEQYF.

The chain combines TRBV6-6 with TRBJ1-2; D remains unclear. The CDR3 totals 14 residues. With 0 bases removed from V and 7 bases from J, the gap between germline ends came to 12 bases. Germline lookup yields CDR1 MNHNY and CDR2 SVGAGI (reference sequence). CDR3 coding DNA: TGTGCCAGCAGTTACTCCAGCTCTAAGGGTGGCTACACCTTC. Its protein product is CASSYSSSKGGYTF.

This clone was detected many times. Different DNA sequences within this sample yield the same CDR3. CDR3 loop: CAWSVDSRGDTQYF. CDR3 sequence (DNA): TGTGCCTGGAGTGTGGACAGTCGAGGGGATACGCAGTATTTT. The chain has TRBV30 and TRBJ2-3, with D possibly being TRBD1 (6 bases). CDR1 and CDR2 from the germline V gene are GTSNPN and SVGIG (reference sequence). This CDR3 comprises 14 residues. Deletions cut 0 bases from V and 6 bases from J, with 13 bases between.

To note about this clone: It is likely a read error: a sequence one base away is far more abundant. Because it lacks the conserved phenylalanine or tryptophan at the end, this CDR3 is likely a read error. The chain employs TRBV2 and TRBJ1-5; D is uncertain. The germline V gene has CDR1 SNHLY and CDR2 FYNNEI. The CDR3 has 13 amino acids. Trimming took off 3 bases at V and 0 bases at J, with 3 bases between the two ends. The CDR3 region has the DNA TGTGCCAGCAGTGACATTAGCAATCAGCCCCAGCATTCT. It translates to CASSDISNQPQHS.

The chain combines TRBV7-9 with TRBJ2-1; 8 bases are a match to TRBD2. Germline assignment: CDR1 SEHNR and CDR2 FQNEAQ (reference sequence). CDR3 length: 14 residues. Trimming removed 2 bases from V and 10 bases from J; junction bases left unmatched: 7. The chain's CDR3 is CASSLKGLAGEQFF. In DNA form, the CDR3 reads TGTGCCAGCAGCTTAAAAGGACTAGCTGGCGAGCAGTTCTTC.

The chain links TRBV7-8 to TRBJ2-5; the match to TRBD2 covers 10 bases. V lost 5 bases, J lost 5 bases, and 5 bases stayed unmatched. The CDR3 extends over 14 amino acids. The germline CDR1 and CDR2 sequences are SGHVS and FQNEAQ. This CDR3 is CASSQGLAMETQYF. CDR3 in DNA: TGTGCCAGCAGCCAGGGACTAGCGATGGAGACCCAGTACTTC. The full variable domain, its missing parts supplied by reference TRBV7-8 and TRBJ2-5, is GAGVSQSPRYKVAKRGQDVALRCDPISGHVSLFWYQQALGQGPEFLTYFQNEAQLDKSGLPSDRFFAERPEGSVSTLKIQRTQQEDSAVYLCASSQGLAMETQYFGPGTRLLVL.